The sequence of this TCR beta chain was determined in a study of T cells in tumors after PD-1 blockade (dated by TCRdb to 2018 to 2020). About the study as a whole: Patients with prior checkpoint blockade, systemic immunosuppressant use, or recent radiotherapy or other anti-cancer therapy within 4 weeks were excluded. Treatment consisted of either cemiplimab 350 mg every 2 weeks or pembrolizumab 200 mg every 3 weeks. Paired single-cell RNA and TCR sequencing was performed on site-matched tumors from BCC or SCC patients before and after anti-PD-1 therapy. Bulk TCR sequencing was performed on 10 to 11 peripheral blood samples from about 5 patients to compare blood and tumor clonotypes. RECIST version 1.1 was used to evaluate clinical response. On average, peripheral blood samples yielded 35,000 to 45,000 unique clonotypes and 95,000 to 140,000 TCR templates (range about 21,000-260,000). While on anti-PD-1 treatment, some of the patients also continued taking daily vismodegib 150 mg. What the authors observed across the whole study: The source of novel T cell clones was not identified, and lymphoid organs or rare unexpanded clones within the tumor or the tumor periphery could be included among the possible sources. Around two fifths of the TCR clonotypes from tumors also showed up in blood, and some novel exhausted tumor clones were present in pre-treatment blood, which suggests peripheral recruitment.

The immunoSEQ platform was used to carry out deep TCRbeta sequencing. In the source study's methods: For further analysis, only productive rearrangements were exported from the immunoSEQ Analyzer. Bulk TCRbeta clonotypes were assigned T cell phenotypes by matching to single-cell RNA+TCR-seq clones sharing the same TCRbeta sequence. Clone enrichment in tumor was computed as tumor frequency divided by PBMC frequency from bulk TCR sequencing. GLIPH was used to sort TCRs into specificity groups, which are clusters of distinct TCRs that likely recognize common antigens through shared CDR3 motifs. The table comes from immuneACCESS by way of TCRdb, which keeps in-frame sequences with V and J called. Part of the clones is missing from these tables; in studies checked, under half for an unresolved V gene and the rest for unknown reasons. D and trimming were read from the DNA, whereas the V and J calls and clone size are those reported in that table. The sample records 5,000 to 6,500 clones, roughly 80% of which are singletons. The top ten clones comprise about 50% of the sample.

For bulk TCRbeta sequencing, genomic DNA was extracted from tumor biopsies or peripheral blood, and input amounts ranged from roughly 550 ng to 6,500 ng. Every patient had histologically proven advanced or metastatic basal or squamous cell carcinoma and was a poor candidate for surgical resection. The basal cell carcinoma cohort was made up of fewer than 13 patients, and bulk tumor TCR sequencing was performed for roughly 8 of these patients. On this clone itself: Its recognized antigen is unknown. There are no base qualities to consult, and no much larger clone falls within one base.

The TCR originated in a human donor with advanced basal cell or squamous cell carcinoma (not recorded which). Material: PBMCs, obtained after anti-PD-1 therapy.

The sequence in DNA is TGTGCCAGCAGCCTCCAGACAGGGATCCAAAACATTCAGTACTTC. Its product reads: CASSLQTGIQNIQYF. The chain links TRBV13 with TRBJ2-4; 7 junctional bases match TRBD1. Here V drops 5 bases and J drops 5 bases, and the junction holds 9 bases not matched to any gene. Spanning cysteine to phenylalanine, the CDR3 consists of 15 amino acids. Left in the record is the CDR3 DNA by itself, 45 bases read in frame from the first base. CDR1 and CDR2 are drawn from the germline V gene (reference sequence): PRHDT, FYEKMQ.